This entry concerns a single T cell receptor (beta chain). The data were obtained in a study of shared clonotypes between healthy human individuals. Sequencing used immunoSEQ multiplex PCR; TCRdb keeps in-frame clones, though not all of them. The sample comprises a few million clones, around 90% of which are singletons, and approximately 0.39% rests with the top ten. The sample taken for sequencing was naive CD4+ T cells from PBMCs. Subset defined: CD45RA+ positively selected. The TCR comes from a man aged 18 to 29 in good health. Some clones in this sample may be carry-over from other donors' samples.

The CDR3 region has the DNA TGTGCCAGCAGCTTAGACGCCCTCGAGGGGCGCATCTATGGCTACACCTTC. It yields the protein CASSLDALEGRIYGYTF. The rearrangement joins TRBV11-2 to TRBJ1-2; D is possibly TRBD1 (5 bases). There are 17 residues in the CDR3. Trimming removed 0 bases from V and 4 bases from J, with 18 bases in between. Germline loops: CDR1 SGHAT, CDR2 FQNNGV.